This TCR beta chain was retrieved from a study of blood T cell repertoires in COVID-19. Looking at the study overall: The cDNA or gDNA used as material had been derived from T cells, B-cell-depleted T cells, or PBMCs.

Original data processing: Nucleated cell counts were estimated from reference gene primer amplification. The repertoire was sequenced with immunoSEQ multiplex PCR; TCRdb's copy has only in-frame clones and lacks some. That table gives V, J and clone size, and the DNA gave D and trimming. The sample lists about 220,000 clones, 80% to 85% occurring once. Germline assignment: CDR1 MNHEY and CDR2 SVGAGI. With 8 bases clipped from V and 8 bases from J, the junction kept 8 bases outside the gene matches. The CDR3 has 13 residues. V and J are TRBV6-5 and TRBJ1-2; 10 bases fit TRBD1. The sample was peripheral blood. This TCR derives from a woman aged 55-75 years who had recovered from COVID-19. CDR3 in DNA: TGTGCCAGCTTACCGGGACAGGGGCGCGGCTACACCTTC. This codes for CASLPGQGRGYTF.